The 10 T cell receptor beta chains below were found in one sample sequenced in a study of blood T cell repertoires in COVID-19. Using immunoSEQ multiplex PCR, the repertoire was profiled, and TCRdb retains in-frame clones only, with some absent. The sample lists a few hundred thousand clones; around 89% were seen once. Sequences were obtained from PBMCs or T cells enriched from blood (not recorded which). The source of these receptors is a man aged 25 to 40 who had recovered from COVID-19.

This rearrangement joins TRBV18 to TRBJ1-6; D is undetermined. Germline loops: CDR1 KGHSH, CDR2 LQKENI. V lost 0 bases and J 9 bases, leaving 18 bases between the germline ends. The CDR3 length is 17 residues. As DNA, the CDR3 is TGTGCCAGCTCACCACCATCACGGATGGCTGGAGGTTCACCCCTCCACTTT. Its protein product is CASSPPSRMAGGSPLHF. The full variable domain, rest sourced from reference TRBV18 and TRBJ1-6, is NAGVMQNPRHLVRRRGQEARLRCSPMKGHSHVYWYRQLPEEGLKFMVYLQKENIIDESGMPKERFSAEFPKEGPSILRIQQVVRGDSAAYFCASSPPSRMAGGSPLHFGNGTRLTVT.

V usage is TRBV20-1 and J usage is TRBJ2-2; D is ambiguous. V was trimmed by 3 bases and J by 1 base, leaving 9 bases between them. The CDR3 is made up of 14 amino acids. Germline CDR1 reads DFQATT; CDR2 reads SNEGSKA (reference sequence). This chain's CDR3 is CSASARQNTGELFF. In DNA form, the CDR3 reads TGCAGTGCTAGTGCCAGACAGAACACCGGGGAGCTGTTTTTT.

In its sample, this clone was seen a few times. The chain recombines TRBV11-2 with TRBJ2-3; 8 nucleotides agree with TRBD1. Trimming at V came to 1 base and at J to 4 bases, leaving 10 bases not matched to a gene. The CDR3 has 17 residues. Germline V CDR1 and CDR2: SGHAT, FQNNGV. The CDR3 loop is CASSLGPQGEYPDTQYF. CDR3 nucleotide sequence: TGTGCCAGCAGCTTAGGGCCACAGGGGGAGTATCCAGATACGCAGTATTTT.

The chain has TRBV7-3 and TRBJ2-7; D is unclear. The CDR3 is 14 amino acids. From germline, CDR1 is SGHTA and CDR2 FQGTGA. Between the trimmed V and J ends, which lost 4 bases and 0 bases, there was a span of 10 bases. The DNA for the CDR3 is TGTGCCAGCAGCTCTAGTTCAAGCTCCTACGAGCAGTACTTC. Its protein product is CASSSSSSSYEQYF.

The rearrangement uses TRBV10-2 and TRBJ2-7; the match to TRBD1 covers 7 bases. With 3 bases clipped from V and 2 bases from J, the junction kept 10 bases outside the gene matches. CDR3 length equals 16 residues. CDR1 and CDR2 (germline): WSHSY, SAAADI. DNA for the CDR3: TGCGCCAGCAGTGAAGGGGGACAGTCAGGAACCTACGAGCAGTACTTC. It specifies CASSEGGQSGTYEQYF.

This clone occurred once. J is TRBJ2-1 and V is TRBV14, with 9 positions matching TRBD2. The CDR3 length is 22 residues. The ends lost 0 bases at V and 2 bases at J; junction bases unmatched: 20. Per the germline V gene, CDR1 is SGHDN and CDR2 is FVKESK. CDR3 in DNA: TGTGCCAGCAGCCAAGATCAAGGAGCGGCACTAGCGGGTATCAGAACCTACAATGAGCAGTTCTTC. Translated, it gives CASSQDQGAALAGIRTYNEQFF.

The V call is TRBV7-8, the J call TRBJ2-6, with 11 positions matching TRBD1. J gave up 1 base and V 0 bases, and 5 bases lay outside the gene matches. CDR1 is SGHVS and CDR2 is FQNEAQ in the germline V gene. CDR3 length: 19 residues. CDR3 DNA: TGTGCCAGCAGCTTAGCCCCAGGACAGGGGGCGTCTGGGGCCAACGTCCTGACTTTC. Translated, it gives CASSLAPGQGASGANVLTF. Looking up the rest from reference TRBV7-8 and TRBJ2-6 gives the full variable domain: GAGVSQSPRYKVAKRGQDVALRCDPISGHVSLFWYQQALGQGPEFLTYFQNEAQLDKSGLPSDRFFAERPEGSVSTLKIQRTQQEDSAVYLCASSLAPGQGASGANVLTFGAGSRLTVL.

CDR3 sequence: CASSLGQLYEQYF. As DNA, the CDR3 is TGTGCCAGCAGCCTCGGACAGCTCTACGAGCAGTACTTC. V is TRBV11-2 and J is TRBJ2-7; D may be TRBD1 (6 bases). CDR1 and CDR2 (germline): SGHAT, FQNNGV. This CDR3 is 13 amino acids long. Trimming removed 5 bases from V and 3 bases from J, with 11 bases in between.

This clone showed up just once. The chain links TRBV25-1 to TRBJ2-5; TRBD2 might be the D (6 bases). V lost 5 bases to trimming and J lost 5 bases, with 12 bases between them. The CDR3 runs to 13 residues. Germline V gives CDR1 MGHDK, CDR2 SYGVNS. CDR3 nucleotide sequence: TGTGCCAGCAGTTCCGGGGGATGGGAGACCCAGTACTTC. Its protein is CASSSGGWETQYF.

This chain joins TRBV11-2 and TRBJ1-1, with D unclear. Deletions cut 0 bases from V and 11 bases from J, with 10 bases between. The germline gives CDR1 SGHAT, CDR2 FQNNGV. The CDR3 has 12 amino acids. The CDR3 reads CASSLEGGHAFF. DNA for the CDR3: TGTGCCAGCAGCTTAGAAGGAGGGCATGCTTTCTTT. The whole variable domain, filled in from reference TRBV11-2 and TRBJ1-1, reads EAGVAQSPRYKIIEKRQSVAFWCNPISGHATLYWYQQILGQGPKLLIQFQNNGVVDDSQLPKDRFSAERLKGVDSTLKIQPAKLEDSAVYLCASSLEGGHAFFGQGTRLTVV.